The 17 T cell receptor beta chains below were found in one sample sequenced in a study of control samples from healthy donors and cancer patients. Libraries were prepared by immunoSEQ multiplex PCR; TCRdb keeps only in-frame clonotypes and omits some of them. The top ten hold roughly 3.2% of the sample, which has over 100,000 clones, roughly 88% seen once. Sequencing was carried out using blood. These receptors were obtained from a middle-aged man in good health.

Written as DNA, the CDR3 is TGTGCCAGCAGTTTAGAAGCGACAGGGCGCGGCTACACCTTC. Its translation: CASSLEATGRGYTF. The chain has TRBV6-4 and TRBJ1-2; 7 nucleotides line up with TRBD1. The length of the CDR3 is 14 residues. J gave up 8 bases and V 5 bases, and 11 bases lay outside the gene matches. The germline CDR1 and CDR2 sequences are MRHNA and SNTAGT.

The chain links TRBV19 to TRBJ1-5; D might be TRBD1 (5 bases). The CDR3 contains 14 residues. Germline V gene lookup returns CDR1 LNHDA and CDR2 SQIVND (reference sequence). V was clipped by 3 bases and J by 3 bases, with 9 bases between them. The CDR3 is CASSILGVNQPQHF. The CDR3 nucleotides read TGTGCCAGTAGTATTTTGGGGGTCAATCAGCCCCAGCATTTT.

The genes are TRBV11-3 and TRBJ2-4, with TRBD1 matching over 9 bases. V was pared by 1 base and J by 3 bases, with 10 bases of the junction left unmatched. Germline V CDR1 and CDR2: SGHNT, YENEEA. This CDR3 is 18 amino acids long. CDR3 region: CASSLGEGTGQGKNIQYF. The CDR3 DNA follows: TGTGCCAGCAGCTTAGGGGAAGGGACAGGGCAAGGCAAAAACATTCAGTACTTC.

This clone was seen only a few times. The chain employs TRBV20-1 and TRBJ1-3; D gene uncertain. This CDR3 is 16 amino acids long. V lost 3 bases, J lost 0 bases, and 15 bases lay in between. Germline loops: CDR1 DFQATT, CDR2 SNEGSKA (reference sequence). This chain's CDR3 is CSASDNRLSSGNTIYF. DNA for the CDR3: TGCAGTGCTAGTGACAATAGACTTTCCTCTGGAAACACCATATATTTT.

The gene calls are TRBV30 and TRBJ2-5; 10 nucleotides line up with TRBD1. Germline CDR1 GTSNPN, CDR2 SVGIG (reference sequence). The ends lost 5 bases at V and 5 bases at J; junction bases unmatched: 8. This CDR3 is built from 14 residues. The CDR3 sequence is CAWEQTGGWETQYF. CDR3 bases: TGTGCCTGGGAACAGACAGGGGGCTGGGAGACCCAGTACTTC.

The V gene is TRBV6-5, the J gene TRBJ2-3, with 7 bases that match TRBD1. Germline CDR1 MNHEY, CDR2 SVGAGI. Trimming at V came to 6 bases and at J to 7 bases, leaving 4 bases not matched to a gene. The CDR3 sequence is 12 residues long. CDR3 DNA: TGTGCCAGCAGGGGGGACAGCTATACGCAGTATTTT. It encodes CASRGDSYTQYF.

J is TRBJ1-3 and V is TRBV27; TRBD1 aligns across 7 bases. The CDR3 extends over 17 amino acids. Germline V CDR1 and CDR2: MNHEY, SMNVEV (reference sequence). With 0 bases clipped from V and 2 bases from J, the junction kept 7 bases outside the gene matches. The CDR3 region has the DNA TGTGCCAGCAGTTTATCCCCGGCAGGGGGACCTGGAAACACCATATATTTT. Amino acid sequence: CASSLSPAGGPGNTIYF.

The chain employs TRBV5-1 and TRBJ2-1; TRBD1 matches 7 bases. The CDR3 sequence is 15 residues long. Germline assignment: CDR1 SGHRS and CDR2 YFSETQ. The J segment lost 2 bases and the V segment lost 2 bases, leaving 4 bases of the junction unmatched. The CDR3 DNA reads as TGCGCCAGCAGCTTATCAGGGGGTACCTACAATGAGCAGTTCTTC. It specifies CASSLSGGTYNEQFF.

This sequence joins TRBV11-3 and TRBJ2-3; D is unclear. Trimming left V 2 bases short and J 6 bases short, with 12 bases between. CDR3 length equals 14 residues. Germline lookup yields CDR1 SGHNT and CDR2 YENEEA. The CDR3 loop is CASSLQGNFDTQYF. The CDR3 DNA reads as TGTGCCAGCAGCTTACAAGGGAACTTCGATACGCAGTATTTT.

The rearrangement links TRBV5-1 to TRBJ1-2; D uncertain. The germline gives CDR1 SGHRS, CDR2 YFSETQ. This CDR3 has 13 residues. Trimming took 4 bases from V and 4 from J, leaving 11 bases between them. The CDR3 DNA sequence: TGCGCCAGCAGCGGATCGGGGATCTATGGCTACACCTTC. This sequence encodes CASSGSGIYGYTF.

This chain's CDR3 is CASSLVTSGKYEQFF. Here the CDR3 DNA reads TGTGCCAGCAGCTTAGTTACTAGCGGGAAGTATGAGCAGTTCTTC. The genes are TRBV7-6 and TRBJ2-1; 10 bases align to TRBD2. The germline gives CDR1 SGHVS, CDR2 FNYEAQ. J was trimmed by 8 bases and V by 1 base; bases with no gene match: 5. This CDR3 has 15 residues.

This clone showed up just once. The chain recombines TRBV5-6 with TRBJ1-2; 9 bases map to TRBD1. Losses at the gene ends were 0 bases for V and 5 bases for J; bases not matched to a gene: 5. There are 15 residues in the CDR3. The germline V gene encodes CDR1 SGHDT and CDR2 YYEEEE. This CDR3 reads CASSLGWGQGYGYTF. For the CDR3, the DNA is TGTGCCAGCAGCTTGGGTTGGGGACAGGGTTATGGCTACACCTTC.

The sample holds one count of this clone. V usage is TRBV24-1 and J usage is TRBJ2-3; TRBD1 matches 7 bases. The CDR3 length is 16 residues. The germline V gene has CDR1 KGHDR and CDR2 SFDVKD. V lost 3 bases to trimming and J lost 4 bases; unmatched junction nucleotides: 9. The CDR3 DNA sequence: TGTGCCACCAGTGATCGGACAGGAAACGGGGCAGATACGCAGTATTTT. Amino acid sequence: CATSDRTGNGADTQYF.

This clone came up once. CDR3 sequence (DNA): TGTGCCAGCAGTGTTGGGGTACATCTGTTTTTT. Amino acid sequence: CASSVGVHLFF. The V and J genes are TRBV2 and TRBJ1-4; D unresolved. The V end was cut by 4 bases, the J end by 14 bases, with 11 bases between. CDR1 SNHLY and CDR2 FYNNEI come from the germline V gene. The CDR3 is made up of 11 amino acids.

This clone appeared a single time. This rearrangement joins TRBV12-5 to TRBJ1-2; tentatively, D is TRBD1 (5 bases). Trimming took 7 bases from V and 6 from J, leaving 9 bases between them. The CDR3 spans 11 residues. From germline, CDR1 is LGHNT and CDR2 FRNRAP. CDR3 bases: TGTGCTAGTGACGAGGGGAATGGCTACACCTTC. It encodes CASDEGNGYTF.

This CDR3 reads CAWSFRVTQGPRVYEQYF. CDR3 coding DNA: TGTGCCTGGAGCTTTCGTGTAACCCAGGGGCCGCGCGTCTACGAGCAGTACTTC. This chain joins TRBV30 and TRBJ2-7, with D maybe TRBD1 (6 bases). V was cut by 3 bases and J by 3 bases, with 27 bases left in between. The CDR3 extends over 18 amino acids. The germline gives CDR1 GTSNPN, CDR2 SVGIG (reference sequence).

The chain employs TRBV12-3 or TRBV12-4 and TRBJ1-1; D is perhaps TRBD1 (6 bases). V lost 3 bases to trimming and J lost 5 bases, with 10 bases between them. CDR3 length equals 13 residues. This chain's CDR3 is CASSFEGGTEAFF. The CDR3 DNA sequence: TGTGCCAGCAGTTTTGAGGGGGGGACTGAAGCTTTCTTT.